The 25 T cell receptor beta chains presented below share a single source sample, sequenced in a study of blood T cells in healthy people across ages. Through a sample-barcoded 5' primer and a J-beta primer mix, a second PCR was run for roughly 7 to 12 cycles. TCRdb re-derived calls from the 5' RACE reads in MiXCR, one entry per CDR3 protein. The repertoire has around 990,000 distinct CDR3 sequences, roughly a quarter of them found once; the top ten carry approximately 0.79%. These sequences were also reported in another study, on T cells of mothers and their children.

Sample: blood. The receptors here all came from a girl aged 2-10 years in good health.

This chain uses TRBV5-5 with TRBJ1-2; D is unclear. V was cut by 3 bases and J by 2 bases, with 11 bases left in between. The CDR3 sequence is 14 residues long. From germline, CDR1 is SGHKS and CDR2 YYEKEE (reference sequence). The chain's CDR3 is CASSSGPLNYGYTF. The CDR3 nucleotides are TGTGCCAGCAGCTCCGGGCCGCTAAACTATGGCTACACCTTC.

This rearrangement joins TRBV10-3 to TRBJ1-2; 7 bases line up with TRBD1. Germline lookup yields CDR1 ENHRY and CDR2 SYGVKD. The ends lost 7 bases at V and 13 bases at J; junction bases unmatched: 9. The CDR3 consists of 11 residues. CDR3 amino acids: CAITNRGSTTF. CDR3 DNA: TGTGCCATCACGAACAGGGGATCAACCACCTTC.

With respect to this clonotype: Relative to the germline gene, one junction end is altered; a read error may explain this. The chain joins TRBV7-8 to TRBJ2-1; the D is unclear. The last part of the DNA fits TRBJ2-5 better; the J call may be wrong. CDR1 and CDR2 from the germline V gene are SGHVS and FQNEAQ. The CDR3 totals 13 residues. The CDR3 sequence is CASSLDHQENQYF. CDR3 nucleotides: TGTGCCAGCAGCCTCGACCACCAAGAGAACCAGTACTTC.

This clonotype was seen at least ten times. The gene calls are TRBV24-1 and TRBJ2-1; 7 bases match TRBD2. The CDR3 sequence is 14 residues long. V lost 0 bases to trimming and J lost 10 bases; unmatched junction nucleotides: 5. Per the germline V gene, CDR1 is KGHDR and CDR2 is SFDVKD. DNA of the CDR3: TGTGCCACCAGTGATTTGCAGCGGGGAGGGGAGCAGTTCTTC. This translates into CATSDLQRGGEQFF.

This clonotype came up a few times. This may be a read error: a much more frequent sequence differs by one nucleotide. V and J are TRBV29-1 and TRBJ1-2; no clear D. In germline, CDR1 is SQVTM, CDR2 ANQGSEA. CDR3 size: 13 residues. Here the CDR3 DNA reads TGCAGCGTCCTTATGACGGCGACCTATGACTACACCTTC. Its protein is CSVLMTATYDYTF.

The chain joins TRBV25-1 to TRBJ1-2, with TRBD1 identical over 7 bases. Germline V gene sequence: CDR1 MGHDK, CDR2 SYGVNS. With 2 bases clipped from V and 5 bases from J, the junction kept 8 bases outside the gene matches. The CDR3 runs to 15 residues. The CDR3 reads CASSEENRGWYGYTF. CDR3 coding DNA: TGTGCCAGCAGTGAAGAAAACAGGGGTTGGTATGGCTACACCTTC.

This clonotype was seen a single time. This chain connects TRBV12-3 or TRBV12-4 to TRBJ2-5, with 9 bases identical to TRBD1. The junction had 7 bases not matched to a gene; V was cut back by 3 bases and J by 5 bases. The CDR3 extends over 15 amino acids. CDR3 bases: TGTGCCAGCAGTTTTCACACAGGGGGCGCGGAGACCCAGTACTTC. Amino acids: CASSFHTGGAETQYF.

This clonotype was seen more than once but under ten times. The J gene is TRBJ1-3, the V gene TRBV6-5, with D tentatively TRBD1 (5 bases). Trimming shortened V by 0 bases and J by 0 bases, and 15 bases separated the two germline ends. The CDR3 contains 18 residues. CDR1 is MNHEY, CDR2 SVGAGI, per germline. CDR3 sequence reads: CASSYSMEGSYSGNTIYF. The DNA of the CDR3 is TGTGCCAGCAGTTACTCGATGGAGGGGTCCTACTCTGGAAACACCATATATTTT.

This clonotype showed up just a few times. Here the CDR3 reads CSVGQGKANVLTF. The CDR3 DNA reads as TGCAGCGTTGGACAGGGAAAGGCCAACGTCCTGACTTTC. The chain couples TRBV29-1 to TRBJ2-6; the match to TRBD1 covers 7 bases. J lost 6 bases, V lost 4 bases, and 3 bases had no gene match. The CDR3 consists of 13 residues. The germline gives CDR1 SQVTM, CDR2 ANQGSEA.

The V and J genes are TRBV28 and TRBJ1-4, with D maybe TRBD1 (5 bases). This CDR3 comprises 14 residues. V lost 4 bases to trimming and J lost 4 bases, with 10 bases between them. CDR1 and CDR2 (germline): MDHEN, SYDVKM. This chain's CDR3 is CASSYTGDNEKLFF. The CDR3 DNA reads TGTGCCAGCAGTTATACAGGTGATAATGAAAAACTGTTTTTT.

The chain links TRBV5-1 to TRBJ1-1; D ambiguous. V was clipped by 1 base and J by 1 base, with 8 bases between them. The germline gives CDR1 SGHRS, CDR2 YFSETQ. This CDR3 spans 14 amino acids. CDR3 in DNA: TGCGCCAGCAGCTTGAGGATCGGGAACACTGAAGCTTTCTTT. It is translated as CASSLRIGNTEAFF.

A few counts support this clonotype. The CDR3 loop is CASSQAGRDTGELFF. The DNA of the CDR3 is TGTGCCAGCAGCCAAGCTGGGCGGGACACCGGGGAGCTGTTTTTT. The chain uses TRBV3-1 and TRBJ2-2; maybe TRBD2 (5 bases). The CDR3 has 15 amino acids. The germline gives CDR1 LGHDT, CDR2 YNNKEL (reference sequence). V was clipped by 1 base and J by 3 bases, with 9 bases between them. The full variable domain, its missing parts supplied by reference TRBV3-1 and TRBJ2-2, is DTAVSQTPKYLVTQMGNDKSIKCEQNLGHDTMYWYKQDSKKFLKIMFSYNNKELIINETVPNRFSPKSPDKAHLNLHINSLELGDSAVYFCASSQAGRDTGELFFGEGSRLTVL.

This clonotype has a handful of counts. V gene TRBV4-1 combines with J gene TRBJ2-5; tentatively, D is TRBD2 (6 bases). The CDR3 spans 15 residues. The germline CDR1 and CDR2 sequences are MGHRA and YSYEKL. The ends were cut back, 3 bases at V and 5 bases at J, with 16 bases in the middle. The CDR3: CASSQRWGLEETQYF. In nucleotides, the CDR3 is TGCGCCAGCAGCCAGCGTTGGGGACTCGAGGAGACCCAGTACTTC.

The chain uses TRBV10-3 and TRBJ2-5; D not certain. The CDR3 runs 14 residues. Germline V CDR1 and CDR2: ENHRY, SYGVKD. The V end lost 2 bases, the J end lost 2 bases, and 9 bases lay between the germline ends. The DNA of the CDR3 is TGTGCCATCAGTGAGCTAACATTGCAAGAGACCCAGTACTTC. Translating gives CAISELTLQETQYF.

As DNA, the CDR3 is TGCAGCGTTGAGCCGGTTTGGGGGGCCAACGTCCTGACTTTC. Translating gives CSVEPVWGANVLTF. The chain joins TRBV29-1 to TRBJ2-6, with D hard to call. The CDR3 length is 14 residues. With 3 bases removed from V and 4 bases from J, the gap between germline ends came to 10 bases. Germline V gene lookup returns CDR1 SQVTM and CDR2 ANQGSEA.

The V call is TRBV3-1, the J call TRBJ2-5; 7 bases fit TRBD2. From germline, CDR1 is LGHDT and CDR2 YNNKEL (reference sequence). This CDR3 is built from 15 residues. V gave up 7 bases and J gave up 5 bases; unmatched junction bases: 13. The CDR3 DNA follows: TGTGCCAGCACTCTCAGGGCGGGGGTTGAGGAGACCCAGTACTTC. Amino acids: CASTLRAGVEETQYF.

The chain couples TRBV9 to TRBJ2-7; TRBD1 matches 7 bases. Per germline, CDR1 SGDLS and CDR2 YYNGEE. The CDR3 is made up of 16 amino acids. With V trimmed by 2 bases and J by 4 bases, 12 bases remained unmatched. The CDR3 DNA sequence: TGTGCCAGCAGCGTCAGTGGACAGGCAAATCTATACGAGCAGTACTTC. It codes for CASSVSGQANLYEQYF.

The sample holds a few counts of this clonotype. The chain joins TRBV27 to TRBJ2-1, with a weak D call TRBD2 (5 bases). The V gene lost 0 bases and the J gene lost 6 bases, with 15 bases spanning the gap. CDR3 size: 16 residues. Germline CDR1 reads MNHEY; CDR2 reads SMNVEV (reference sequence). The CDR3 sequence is CASSLSRVGYLNEQFF. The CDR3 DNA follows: TGTGCCAGCAGTTTATCGAGGGTAGGTTATCTCAATGAGCAGTTCTTC.

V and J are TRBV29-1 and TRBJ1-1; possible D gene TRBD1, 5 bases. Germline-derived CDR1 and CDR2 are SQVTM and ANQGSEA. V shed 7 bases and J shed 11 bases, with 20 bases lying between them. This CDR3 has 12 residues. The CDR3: CSALEVGRDAFF. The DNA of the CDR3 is TGCAGCGCTCTAGAGGTAGGGAGGGACGCTTTCTTT.

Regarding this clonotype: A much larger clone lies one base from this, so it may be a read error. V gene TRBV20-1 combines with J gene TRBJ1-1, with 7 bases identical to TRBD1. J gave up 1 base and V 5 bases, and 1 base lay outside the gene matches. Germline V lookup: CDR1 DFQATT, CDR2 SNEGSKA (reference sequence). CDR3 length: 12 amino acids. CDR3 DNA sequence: TGCAGTGCTTGGACAGGGAACACTGAAGCTTTCTTT. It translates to CSAWTGNTEAFF.

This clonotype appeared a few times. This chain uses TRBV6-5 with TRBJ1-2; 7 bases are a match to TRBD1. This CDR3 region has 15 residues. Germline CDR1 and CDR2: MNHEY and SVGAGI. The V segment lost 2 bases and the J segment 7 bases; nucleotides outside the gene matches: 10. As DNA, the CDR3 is TGTGCCAGCAGTTACCGGCACACAGGGGAACGTGGCTACACCTTC. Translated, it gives CASSYRHTGERGYTF.

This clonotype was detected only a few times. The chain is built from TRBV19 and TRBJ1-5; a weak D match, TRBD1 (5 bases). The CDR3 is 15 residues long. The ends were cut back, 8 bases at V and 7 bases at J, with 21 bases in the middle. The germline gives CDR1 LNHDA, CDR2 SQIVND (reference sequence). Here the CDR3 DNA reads TGTGCCAGTCACAACCAGGGTCTGGGGGGGCAGCCCCAGCATTTT. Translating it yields CASHNQGLGGQPQHF.

The CDR3 DNA reads as TGCGCCAGCAGCTTGGATTCTCTCAAGGGCGCCCACGAGCAGTACTTC. Translating gives CASSLDSLKGAHEQYF. This sequence joins TRBV5-1 and TRBJ2-7; D not resolved. Trimming pared 0 bases from V and 5 bases from J, leaving 18 bases between. Per the germline V gene, CDR1 is SGHRS and CDR2 is YFSETQ. CDR3 length equals 16 residues.

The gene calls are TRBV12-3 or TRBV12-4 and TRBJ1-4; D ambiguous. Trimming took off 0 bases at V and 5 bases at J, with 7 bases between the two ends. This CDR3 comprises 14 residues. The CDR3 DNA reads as TGTGCCAGCAGTTTAGCTATAGCAAATGAAAAACTGTTTTTT. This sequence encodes CASSLAIANEKLFF.

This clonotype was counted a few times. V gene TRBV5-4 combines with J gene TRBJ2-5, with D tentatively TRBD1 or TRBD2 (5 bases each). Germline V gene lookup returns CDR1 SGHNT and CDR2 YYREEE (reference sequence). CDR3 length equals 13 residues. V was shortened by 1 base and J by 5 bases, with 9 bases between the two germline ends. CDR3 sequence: CASSLKGRETQYF. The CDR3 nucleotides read TGTGCCAGCAGCTTGAAGGGACGGGAGACCCAGTACTTC. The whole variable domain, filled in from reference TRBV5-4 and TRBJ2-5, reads ETGVTQSPTHLIKTRGQQVTLRCSSQSGHNTVSWYQQALGQGPQFIFQYYREEENGRGNFPPRFSGLQFPNYSSELNVNALELDDSALYLCASSLKGRETQYFGPGTRLLVL.